Below, one T cell receptor beta chain is given with its context. Original analysis: Reference gene primers were amplified, and this amplification served to estimate nucleated cell counts. Assay: immunoSEQ multiplex PCR; the TCRdb copy retains only in-frame clones and omits some. V and J calls and clone size are copied from that table; D and trimming were computed from the DNA. The sample carries 77,000 or so clones, roughly 90% recorded once. The data stem from a study of blood T cell repertoires in COVID-19. Study background: The samples span acute and convalescent COVID-19 from the United States, Italy and Spain.

Germline V gene sequence: CDR1 MDHEN, CDR2 SYDVKM. The CDR3 runs 11 residues. V was trimmed by 9 bases and J by 7 bases, leaving 12 bases between them. This TCR derives from a man in his fifties or sixties with active COVID-19. The V call is TRBV28, the J call TRBJ1-1; TRBD1 might be the D (6 bases). The sequencing sample was made of peripheral blood. The CDR3 is CASGDMSEAFF. Written as DNA, the CDR3 is TGTGCCAGTGGGGACATGAGTGAAGCTTTCTTT.